This paragraph covers one T cell receptor (beta chain) sequence. The antigen it recognizes is unknown. No clone much larger than this one lies a single base away; base qualities are absent. The data were obtained in a study of blood T cell repertoires in COVID-19 (dated by TCRdb to the early 2020s). Background on the whole study: The collaborator samples originated in the United States, Italy and Spain and spanned the acute and convalescent phases of COVID-19. The material from the prospective study consisted of cDNA or gDNA derived from T cells, B-cell-depleted T cells, or PBMCs. Subjects who had been exposed to COVID-19, were actively infected with it, or had recovered from it provided the deeply sampled blood TCRbeta repertoires that made up the dataset. The repertoires were made available in a free public database intended to serve as a resource for research on the immune response to SARS-CoV-2. Samples were obtained from the ongoing ImmuneRACE study (first 160 participants) and from 1,254 subjects provided by 6 global collaborators. Sample metadata almost always included a de-identified subject ID, COVID-19 status, age in years and sex. Where HLA class I and class II types were available, the types were taken from metadata supplied by the sample provider, not from assay-based typing. Study-wide findings and limitations: How much clinical and demographic metadata was included differed by source and by participant, and the metadata was provided uncurated.

The immunoSEQ Assay, a bias-controlled multiplex PCR, was used to amplify TCRbeta CDR3 regions from genomic DNA. In the authors' own workflow: Within the assay, amplification of reference gene primers was used to estimate how many nucleated cells each sample contained. To quantify the absolute abundance of each unique TCRbeta CDR3 rearrangement, sequence reads were collapsed and filtered. For each sample, productive Simpson clonality was calculated as the square root of Simpson's diversity index across productive rearrangements. TCRdb retrieved this table from immuneACCESS and kept in-frame rearrangements only. Not all clones are present; in checked studies, unresolved V genes account for under half, and no reason is known for the remainder. V and J calls and clone size come straight from that table; D and trimming were deduced from the DNA. This sample is represented by almost 500,000 clones; about 88% of them were singletons. The ten largest make up 7% to 10% of the sample.

The cysteine opens and the phenylalanine closes a CDR3 of 15 amino acids. Only the CDR3 part of the read is kept: 45 bases, read in frame from the first base. Trimming takes 3 bases off V and 5 bases off J; junction bases not matched to a gene: 3. CDR1 SGHKS and CDR2 YYEKEE were looked up in the germline V gene (reference sequence). Participants in the prospective study were aged roughly 18 to 100 years, lived in over 20 United States geographic areas, and enrolled through a virtual design. In the prospective study, cohorts were assigned on the basis of participant-reported clinical history obtained from a screening survey and a study questionnaire. Recovered participants in ImmuneRACE Cohort 3 were defined by two consecutive negative NP/OP PCR tests, clearance by a healthcare professional, or resolution of symptoms. Mobile phlebotomists in the prospective study collected whole blood, serum and a nasopharyngeal or oropharyngeal swab from every participant. Participants in the prospective study had the option to provide additional blood draws and questionnaires over a 2-month period. Blood samples from the prospective study were shipped frozen or at room temperature prior to DNA extraction.

Sequencing was performed on PBMCs or T cells enriched from blood (not recorded which). The receptor comes from a woman aged 55-75 years who had recovered from COVID-19. This chain joins TRBV5-5 to TRBJ1-6; 9 nucleotides in the junction match TRBD1. The nucleotide sequence reads TGTGCCAGCAGCTGGGGACAGGGTGATAATTCACCCCTCCACTTT. Its translation is CASSWGQGDNSPLHF.